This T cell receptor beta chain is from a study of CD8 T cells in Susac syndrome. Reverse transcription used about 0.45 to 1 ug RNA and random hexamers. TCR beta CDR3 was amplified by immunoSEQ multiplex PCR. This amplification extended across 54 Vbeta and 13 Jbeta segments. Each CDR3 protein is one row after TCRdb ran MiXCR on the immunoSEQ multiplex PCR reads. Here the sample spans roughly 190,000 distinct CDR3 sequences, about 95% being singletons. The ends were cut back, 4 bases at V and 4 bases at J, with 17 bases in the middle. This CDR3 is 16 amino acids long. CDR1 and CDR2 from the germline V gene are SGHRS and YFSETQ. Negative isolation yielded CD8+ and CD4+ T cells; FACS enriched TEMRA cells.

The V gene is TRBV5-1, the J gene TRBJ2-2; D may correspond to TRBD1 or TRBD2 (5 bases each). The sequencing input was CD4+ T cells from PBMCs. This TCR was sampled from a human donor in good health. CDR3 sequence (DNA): TGCGCCAGCAGCCTGTCGGTCAGGGCGGGCACCGGGGAGCTGTTTTTT. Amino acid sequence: CASSLSVRAGTGELFF.